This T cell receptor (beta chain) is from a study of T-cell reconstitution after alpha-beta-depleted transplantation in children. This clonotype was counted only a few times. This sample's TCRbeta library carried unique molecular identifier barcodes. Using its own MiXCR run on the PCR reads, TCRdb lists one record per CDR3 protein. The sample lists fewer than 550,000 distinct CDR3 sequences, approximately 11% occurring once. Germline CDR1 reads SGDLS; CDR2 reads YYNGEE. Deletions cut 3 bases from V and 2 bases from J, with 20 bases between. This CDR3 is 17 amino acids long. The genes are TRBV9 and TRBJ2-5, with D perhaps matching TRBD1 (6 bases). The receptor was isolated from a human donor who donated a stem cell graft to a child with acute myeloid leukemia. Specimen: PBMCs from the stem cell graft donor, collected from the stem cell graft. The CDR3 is CASSAGAAMAGQETQYF. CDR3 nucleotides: TGTGCCAGCAGCGCAGGGGCCGCGATGGCAGGGCAAGAGACCCAGTACTTC. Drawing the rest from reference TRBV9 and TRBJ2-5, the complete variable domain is DSGVTQTPKHLITATGQRVTLRCSPRSGDLSVYWYQQSLDQGLQFLIQYYNGEERAKGNILERFSAQQFPDLHSELNLSSLELGDSALYFCASSAGAAMAGQETQYFGPGTRLLVL.